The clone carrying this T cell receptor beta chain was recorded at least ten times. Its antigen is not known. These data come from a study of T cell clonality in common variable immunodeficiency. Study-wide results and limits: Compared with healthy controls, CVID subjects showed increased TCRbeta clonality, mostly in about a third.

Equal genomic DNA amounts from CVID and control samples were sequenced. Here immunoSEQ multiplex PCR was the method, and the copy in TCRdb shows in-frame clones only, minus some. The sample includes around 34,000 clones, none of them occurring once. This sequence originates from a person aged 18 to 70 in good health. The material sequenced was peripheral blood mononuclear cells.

Incomplete CDR3 DNA: TGTGCCAGCAGCGAGAAATTCGGGAATCAGCCC. Translating gives CASSEKFGNQP. The whole CDR3 region reads CASSEKFGNQPQHF. The chain carries TRBV7-2 and TRBJ1-5; D unclear. The read finishes 3 residues shy of the CDR3 end, and the germline J gene is used to complete it. CDR1 and CDR2 from the germline V gene are SGHTA and FQGNSA. Trimming took off 5 bases at V and 4 bases at J, with 12 bases between the two ends. The CDR3 runs 14 residues.